These 12 T cell receptor beta chains were sequenced from one sample in a study of OX40 agonist ivuxolimab in advanced cancers. Here immunoSEQ multiplex PCR was the method, and the copy in TCRdb shows in-frame clones only, minus some. The sample shows 25,000 to 40,000 clones, 84% of them seen only once. The sequenced sample was CD4+ or CD8+ T cells sorted from blood, obtained in a trial of the OX40 agonist ivuxolimab. Receptor source: an adult with an advanced solid tumor such as melanoma, head and neck, liver or kidney cancer.

This clone was found once. This chain connects TRBV27 to TRBJ2-7; D is uncertain. Trimming left V 0 bases short and J 4 bases short, with 10 bases between. Germline V lookup: CDR1 MNHEY, CDR2 SMNVEV (reference sequence). This CDR3 is 14 amino acids long. CDR3 in DNA: TGTGCCAGCAGTTTATCACCCGGTGGGTACGAGCAGTACTTC. It is translated as CASSLSPGGYEQYF.

The chain couples TRBV11-2 to TRBJ2-1; 8 bases align to TRBD2. The CDR3 covers 13 residues. J was trimmed by 4 bases and V by 9 bases; bases with no gene match: 5. Germline V gene lookup returns CDR1 SGHAT and CDR2 FQNNGV. CDR3 nucleotide sequence: TGTGCCAGTGGGCAGCGGGAGTACAATGAGCAGTTCTTC. Amino acids: CASGQREYNEQFF.

This chain connects TRBV6-5 to TRBJ2-7, with 10 positions matching TRBD1. Unmatched junction bases numbered 6, after V lost 6 bases and J lost 4 bases. Per the germline V gene, CDR1 is MNHEY and CDR2 is SVGAGI. This CDR3 has 14 amino acids. CDR3 residues: CASRLRTGGYEQYF. CDR3 coding DNA: TGTGCCAGCAGACTACGGACAGGGGGTTACGAGCAGTACTTC.

The rearrangement uses TRBV27 and TRBJ1-6; D may be TRBD1 (5 bases). This CDR3 region has 13 residues. Trimming removed 4 bases from V and 10 bases from J, with 11 bases in between. Germline V lookup: CDR1 MNHEY, CDR2 SMNVEV (reference sequence). CDR3 region: CASSWGGESPLHF. CDR3 coding DNA: TGTGCCAGCAGTTGGGGGGGGGAATCACCCCTCCACTTT.

The rearrangement links TRBV7-9 to TRBJ1-4; D remains ambiguous. The CDR3 covers 14 residues. The germline gives CDR1 SEHNR, CDR2 FQNEAQ (reference sequence). V lost 5 bases, J lost 3 bases, and 10 bases lay in between. The CDR3 DNA reads as TGTGCCAGCAGCCACCGGGCCGCTAATGAAAAACTGTTTTTT. As protein: CASSHRAANEKLFF. Combining the CDR3 with reference TRBV7-9 and TRBJ1-4 gives the whole variable domain DTGVSQNPRHKITKRGQNVTFRCDPISEHNRLYWYRQTLGQGPEFLTYFQNEAQLEKSRLLSDRFSAERPKGSFSTLEIQRTEQGDSAMYLCASSHRAANEKLFFGSGTQLSVL.

The V gene is TRBV11-2, the J gene TRBJ2-3; 12 positions match TRBD1. This CDR3 comprises 15 residues. CDR1 is SGHAT, CDR2 FQNNGV, per germline. Germline trimming cut 2 bases from V and 5 bases from J; bases unmatched to any gene: 2. The CDR3 DNA reads TGTGCCAGCAGCTTATGGGACAGGGGGCGAGATACGCAGTATTTT. Translated, it gives CASSLWDRGRDTQYF.

The chain joins TRBV30 to TRBJ1-4; the D gene is possibly TRBD1 (6 bases). The CDR3 has 17 residues. V lost 2 bases and J 0 bases, leaving 16 bases between the germline ends. Germline CDR1 reads GTSNPN; CDR2 reads SVGIG (reference sequence). The CDR3 spells CAWSLTGTLATNEKLFF. CDR3 bases: TGTGCCTGGAGTCTGACCGGGACACTTGCAACTAATGAAAAACTGTTTTTT.

The V gene is TRBV5-1, the J gene TRBJ2-1, with TRBD1 as a possible D gene (5 bases). V shed 4 bases and J shed 10 bases, with 12 bases lying between them. The germline V gene encodes CDR1 SGHRS and CDR2 YFSETQ. The CDR3 contains 12 residues. The CDR3 here is CASSIRVHEQFF. CDR3 DNA sequence: TGCGCCAGCAGCATCAGGGTCCACGAGCAGTTCTTC.

The sample holds one count of this clone. The genes are TRBV4-3 and TRBJ2-1, with D perhaps matching TRBD1 (6 bases). Germline lookup yields CDR1 LGHNA and CDR2 YSLEER. V dropped 0 bases and J dropped 9 bases, with 18 bases sitting between them. The CDR3 is 16 residues long. DNA for the CDR3: TGCGCCAGCAGCCAAGATCTCGGTAGGAACAGGGCTGAGCAGTTCTTC. It translates to CASSQDLGRNRAEQFF.

V and J are TRBV9 and TRBJ1-2; no reliable D call. CDR3 length: 16 residues. V lost 0 bases to trimming and J lost 10 bases, with 22 bases between them. Germline CDR1 is SGDLS and CDR2 is YYNGEE. The CDR3 sequence: CASSVVDAGPATYYTF. The DNA for the CDR3 is TGTGCCAGCAGCGTAGTGGATGCAGGCCCCGCAACATACTACACCTTC.

The chain combines TRBV7-9 with TRBJ2-7; 9 bases fit TRBD2. This CDR3 has 17 residues. Germline V lookup: CDR1 SEHNR, CDR2 FQNEAQ (reference sequence). Trimming removed 5 bases from V and 5 bases from J; junction bases left unmatched: 16. The CDR3 reads CASSTHSGTSWNHEQYF. The CDR3 coding sequence is TGTGCCAGCAGCACCCACTCCGGGACTAGCTGGAACCACGAGCAGTACTTC.

The V and J genes are TRBV5-1 and TRBJ1-1; D might be TRBD1 (6 bases). V was trimmed by 2 bases and J by 6 bases, leaving 11 bases between them. CDR1 and CDR2 (germline): SGHRS, YFSETQ. The CDR3 runs 13 residues. The CDR3 loop is CASSFGGYAEAFF. The CDR3 region has the DNA TGCGCCAGCAGCTTTGGGGGCTACGCTGAAGCTTTCTTT.